This T cell receptor beta chain was retrieved from a study of blood T cell repertoires in COVID-19. Study background: Collection of acute and convalescent COVID-19 samples took place in the United States, Italy and Spain. The cDNA or gDNA used as material had been derived from T cells, B-cell-depleted T cells, or PBMCs.

Per germline, CDR1 SGHVS and CDR2 FQNEAQ. CDR3 length equals 16 residues. V was pared by 1 base and J by 7 bases, with 6 bases of the junction left unmatched. Sequencing used immunoSEQ multiplex PCR; TCRdb keeps in-frame clones, though not all of them. The table includes around 100,000 clones, approximately 88% detected once. This receptor was obtained from a human donor in a cohort sampled during active COVID-19. The J gene is TRBJ2-1, the V gene TRBV7-8; TRBD2 matches 11 bases. The sample comprised peripheral blood. CDR3 region: CASSLVGSGRANEQFF. In DNA, the CDR3 is TGTGCCAGCAGCTTAGTTGGTAGCGGGAGGGCGAATGAGCAGTTCTTC.